These 5 T cell receptor beta chains were sequenced from one sample in a study of T cells in localized non-small cell lung cancer. Using immunoSEQ multiplex PCR, the repertoire was profiled, and TCRdb retains in-frame clones only, with some absent. Here the sample spans 15,000 to 20,000 clones, 80% to 90% being singletons. The source material was peripheral blood, sampled before any cancer treatment. These receptors all stem from a male donor older than 55 with stage II squamous cell lung carcinoma.

A note on this clone: This sample includes further DNA sequences coding for the same CDR3. This chain links TRBV27 with TRBJ1-2; 9 positions agree with TRBD1. The V gene's germline CDR1 is MNHEY and CDR2 SMNVEV (reference sequence). The V segment lost 2 bases and the J segment 2 bases; nucleotides outside the gene matches: 0. The CDR3 contains 14 residues. CDR3: CASSLGTGNYGYTF. In nucleotides, the CDR3 is TGTGCCAGCAGTTTAGGGACAGGGAACTATGGCTACACCTTC.

This clone was seen once. This rearrangement joins TRBV19 to TRBJ1-5; possible D gene TRBD1, 5 bases. V lost 2 bases and J 2 bases, leaving 10 bases between the germline ends. CDR3 length: 15 residues. Germline CDR1 reads LNHDA; CDR2 reads SQIVND (reference sequence). The chain's CDR3 is CASSIRGAGNQPQHF. CDR3 nucleotides: TGTGCCAGTAGTATAAGGGGCGCAGGCAATCAGCCCCAGCATTTT.

The genes are TRBV6-5 and TRBJ2-2, with D uncertain. The CDR3 loop spans 12 amino acids. Germline-derived CDR1 and CDR2 are MNHEY and SVGAGI. The CDR3 spells CLAESIAGELFF. As DNA, the CDR3 is TGTCTCGCGGAATCGATAGCCGGGGAGCTGTTTTTT.

The rearrangement links TRBV4-1 to TRBJ1-3; tentatively, D is TRBD1 (6 bases). The CDR3 is made up of 16 amino acids. V was cut by 4 bases and J by 0 bases, with 13 bases left in between. From germline, CDR1 is MGHRA and CDR2 YSYEKL. The DNA of the CDR3 is TGCGCCAGCAGCCCGACAGGCCCCTACTCTGGAAACACCATATATTTT. As protein: CASSPTGPYSGNTIYF.

The J gene is TRBJ2-7, the V gene TRBV27; TRBD2 matches at 11 bases. The V segment lost 4 bases and the J segment 3 bases; nucleotides outside the gene matches: 5. Germline V gives CDR1 MNHEY, CDR2 SMNVEV (reference sequence). The CDR3 length is 15 residues. DNA for the CDR3: TGTGCCAGCAGTTCATTAGCGGGAGGGCTCTACGAGCAGTACTTC. Translating gives CASSSLAGGLYEQYF.